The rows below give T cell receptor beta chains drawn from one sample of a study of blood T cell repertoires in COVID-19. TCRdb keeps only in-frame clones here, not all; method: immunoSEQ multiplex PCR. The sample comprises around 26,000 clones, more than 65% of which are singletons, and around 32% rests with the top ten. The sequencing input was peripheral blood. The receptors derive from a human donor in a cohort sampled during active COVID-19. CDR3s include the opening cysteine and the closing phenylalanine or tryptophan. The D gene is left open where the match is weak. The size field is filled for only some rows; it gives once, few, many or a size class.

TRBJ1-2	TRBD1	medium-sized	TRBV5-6	TGTGCCAGCAGCTCAGGACACCCGGGACAGGATGGTGGCTACACCTTC	CASSSGHPGQDGGYTF
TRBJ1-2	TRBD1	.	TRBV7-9	TGTGCCAGCACCGGGACAGGGATCGGTTATGGCTACACCTTC	CASTGTGIGYGYTF
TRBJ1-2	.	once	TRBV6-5	TGTGCCAGCAGTAAGGGGGCTAACTATGGCTACACCTTC	CASSKGANYGYTF
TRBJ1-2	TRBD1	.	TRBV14	TGTGCCAGCAGCCAAGATGGGCCCGTTTGGAGAGGAGGACAGGGGGCGTATGGCTACACCTTC	CASSQDGPVWRGGQGAYGYTF
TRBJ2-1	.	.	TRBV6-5	TGTGCCAGCATGAGGAACAGGGCTGGCGATGAGCAGTTCTTC	CASMRNRAGDEQFF
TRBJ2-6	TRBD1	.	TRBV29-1	TGCAGCGTCGCAGTGACAGGGACAGCTGGGGCCAACGTCCTGACTTTC	CSVAVTGTAGANVLTF
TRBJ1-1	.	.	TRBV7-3	TGTGCCAGCAGCTTAAATCCGGGAGAGAACACTGAAGCTTTCTTT	CASSLNPGENTEAFF
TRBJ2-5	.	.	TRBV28	TGTGCCAGCAGTCCCCCGACAGGGAGGAGGGAGACCCAGTACTTC	CASSPPTGRRETQYF
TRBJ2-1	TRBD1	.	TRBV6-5	TGTGCCAGCAGTTCCCCAGGGGGACCCTACAATGAGCAGTTCTTC	CASSSPGGPYNEQFF
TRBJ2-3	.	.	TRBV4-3	TGCGCCAGCAGCCAAGCCTGGACAGCGCCCAAAGATACGCAGTATTTT	CASSQAWTAPKDTQYF
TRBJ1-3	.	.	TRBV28	TGTGCCAGCAGTTTAGGGACTAGGAGCGACACCATATATTTT	CASSLGTRSDTIYF
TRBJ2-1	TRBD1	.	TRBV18	TGTGCCAGCTCACCACGGGAGCCGCAAAGGGACAGGAGCTCCTACAATGAGCAGTTCTTC	CASSPREPQRDRSSYNEQFF
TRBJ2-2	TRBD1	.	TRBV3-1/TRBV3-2	TGTGCCAGCAGTCCCCGGGACAGGGCCGCGAACACCGGGGAGCTGTTTTTT	CASSPRDRAANTGELFF
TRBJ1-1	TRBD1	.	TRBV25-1	TGTGCCAGCAGTTCCGGGACAGTTTTACGAAGGACTGAAGCTTTCTTT	CASSSGTVLRRTEAFF
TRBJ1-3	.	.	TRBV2	TGTGCCAGCAGTGAAAGAGGGCCCCGCGGCACCATATATTTT	CASSERGPRGTIYF
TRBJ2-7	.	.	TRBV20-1	TGCAGTGCTAGCCCTCGCTACGAGCAGTACTTC	CSASPRYEQYF
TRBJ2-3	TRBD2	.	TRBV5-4	TGTGCCAGCAGCTTGGACCGCGGGAGAGATACGCAGTATTTT	CASSLDRGRDTQYF
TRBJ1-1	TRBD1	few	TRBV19	TGTGCCAGTACGACGGGACAGCGTGAAGCTTTCTTT	CASTTGQREAFF
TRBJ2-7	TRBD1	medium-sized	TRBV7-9	TGTGCCAGCAGCTTTCTAGGGGGCCCCTACGAGCAGTACTTC	CASSFLGGPYEQYF
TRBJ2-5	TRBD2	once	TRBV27	TGTGCCAGCAGTTTATTCTCTAGCGGGGGTTTTGGAGAGACCCAGTACTTC	CASSLFSSGGFGETQYF
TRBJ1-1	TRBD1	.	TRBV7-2	TGTGCCAGCAGCTACAAGAGTGGGACAGGGGTTGCTGAAGCTTTCTTT	CASSYKSGTGVAEAFF
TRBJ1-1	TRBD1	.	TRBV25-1	TGTGCCAGCAGCTCCTCGACAGGGGCTGAAGCTTTCTTT	CASSSSTGAEAFF
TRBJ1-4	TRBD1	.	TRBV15	TGTGCCACCCTTGGACAGGGGGGTGAAAAACTGTTTTTT	CATLGQGGEKLFF
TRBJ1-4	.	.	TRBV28	TGTGCCAGCAGAACGGCCGGGGAACCGTTTTTT	CASRTAGEPFF
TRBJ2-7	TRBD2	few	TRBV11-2	TGTGCCAGCAGCTTAGGTGGGGGGGTTTACGAGCAGTACTTC	CASSLGGGVYEQYF
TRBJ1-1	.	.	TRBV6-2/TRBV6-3	TGTGCCAGCAGCCAGAGGATCCAGGGGTCGGCGCTACACCGTGAAGCTTTCTTT	CASSQRIQGSALHREAFF